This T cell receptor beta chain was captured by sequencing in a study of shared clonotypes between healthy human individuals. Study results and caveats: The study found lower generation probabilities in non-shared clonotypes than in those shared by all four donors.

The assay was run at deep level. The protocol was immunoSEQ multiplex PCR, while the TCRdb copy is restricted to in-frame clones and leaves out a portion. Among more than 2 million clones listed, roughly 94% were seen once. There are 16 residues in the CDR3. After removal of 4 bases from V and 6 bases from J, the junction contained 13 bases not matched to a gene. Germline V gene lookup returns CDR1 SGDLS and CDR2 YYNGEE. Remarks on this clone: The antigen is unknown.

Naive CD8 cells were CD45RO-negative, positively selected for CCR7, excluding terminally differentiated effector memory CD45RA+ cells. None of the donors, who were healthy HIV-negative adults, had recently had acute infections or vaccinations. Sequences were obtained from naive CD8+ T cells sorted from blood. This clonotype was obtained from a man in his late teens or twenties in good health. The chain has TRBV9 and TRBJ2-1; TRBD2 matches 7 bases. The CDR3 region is CASSPFWGGIVNEQFF. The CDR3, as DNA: TGTGCCAGCAGCCCTTTTTGGGGGGGGATTGTCAATGAGCAGTTCTTC.